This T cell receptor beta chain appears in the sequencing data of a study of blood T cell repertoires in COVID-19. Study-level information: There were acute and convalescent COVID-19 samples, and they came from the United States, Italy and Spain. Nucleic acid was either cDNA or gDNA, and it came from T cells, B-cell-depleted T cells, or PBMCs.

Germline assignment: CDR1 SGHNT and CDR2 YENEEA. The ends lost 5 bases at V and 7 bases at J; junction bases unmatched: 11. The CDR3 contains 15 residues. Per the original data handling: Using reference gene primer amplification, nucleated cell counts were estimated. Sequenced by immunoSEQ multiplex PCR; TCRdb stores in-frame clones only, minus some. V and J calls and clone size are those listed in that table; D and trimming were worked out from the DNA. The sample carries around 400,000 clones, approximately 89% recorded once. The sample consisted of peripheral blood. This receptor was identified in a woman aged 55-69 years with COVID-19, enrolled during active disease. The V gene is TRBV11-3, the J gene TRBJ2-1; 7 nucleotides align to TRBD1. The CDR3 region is CASSPRGPGANEQFF. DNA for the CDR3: TGTGCCAGCAGCCCGAGGGGGCCTGGGGCGAATGAGCAGTTCTTC.